The 2 T cell receptor beta chains reported below all come from one sample, sequenced in a study of blood T cell repertoires in COVID-19. Sequencing used immunoSEQ multiplex PCR; TCRdb keeps in-frame clones, though not all of them. Among about 180,000 clones listed, roughly three quarters were seen once. The source material was PBMCs or T cells enriched from blood (not recorded which). The receptors shown here come from a man in his 60s who had been exposed to COVID-19.

The V gene is TRBV30, the J gene TRBJ1-2; unclear D gene. CDR1 is GTSNPN, CDR2 SVGIG, per germline (reference sequence). This CDR3 region has 15 residues. V shed 3 bases and J shed 1 base, with 15 bases lying between them. The CDR3 bases are TGTGCCTGGAGCGGCCTTGGGCCAAATAACTATGGCTACACCTTC. Translating gives CAWSGLGPNNYGYTF.

The chain combines TRBV6-5 with TRBJ1-2; D is undetermined. Germline CDR1 MNHEY, CDR2 SVGAGI. The CDR3 contains 13 residues. Trimming pared 1 base from V and 8 bases from J, leaving 11 bases between. The CDR3 DNA sequence: TGTGCCAGCAGTTACTACGGGGAAGGCGGCTACACCTTC. The encoded protein is CASSYYGEGGYTF.